The sequence of this TCR beta chain was determined in a study of T cell responses to AZD1222 COVID-19 vaccine. This CDR3 contains 12 residues. CDR1 and CDR2 from the germline V gene are LNHDA and SQIVND (reference sequence). V was trimmed by 3 bases and J by 8 bases, leaving 7 bases between them. Sequenced by immunoSEQ multiplex PCR; TCRdb stores in-frame clones only, minus some. Among 130,000 or so clones listed, 92% were seen once. With respect to this clone: The antigen is undetermined. The same CDR3 arises from other DNA sequences in this sample as well.

Study-wide results and caveats: Repertoires in all cases were sampled only once the peak T cell response had passed. Just a handful of AZD1222 recipients were seropositive at baseline. Clonal diversity was possibly underestimated, and the donors were mostly white British, with more females. Nearly half of spike-specific TCRs reportedly target unmutated variant regions.

This rearrangement joins TRBV19 to TRBJ1-4; D may be TRBD1 (6 bases). This specimen was peripheral blood, taken on day 0 of AZD1222 vaccination. This TCR was sampled from an adult in good health. The CDR3 region is CASSIRGEKLFF. CDR3 sequence (DNA): TGTGCCAGTAGTATTAGGGGGGAAAAACTGTTTTTT.